This T cell receptor beta chain was sequenced for a study of blood T cell repertoires in COVID-19. Study-level information: The United States, Italy and Spain supplied acute and convalescent COVID-19 samples.

Per the original methods: Reference gene primers were amplified, and this amplification served to estimate nucleated cell counts. Produced via immunoSEQ multiplex PCR; TCRdb's table is partial and in-frame only. Clone size and the V and J calls come from that table; the DNA yielded D and trimming. The table shows around 500,000 clones, with 80% to 90% occurring only once. V was clipped by 2 bases and J by 6 bases, with 15 bases between them. CDR1 and CDR2 from the germline V gene are SGDLS and YYNGEE. There are 14 residues in the CDR3. The V and J genes are TRBV9 and TRBJ2-7, with D possibly TRBD2 on 5 matching bases. Sequenced sample: peripheral blood. The clonotype originates from a human donor in a cohort sampled during active COVID-19. Here the CDR3 reads CASSVGRVEGEQYF. CDR3 in DNA: TGTGCCAGCAGCGTGGGAAGGGTTGAGGGCGAGCAGTACTTC.